The 27 T cell receptor beta chains below all came from one sample that was sequenced in a study of blood T cell repertoires in COVID-19. Generated by immunoSEQ multiplex PCR, the TCRdb table keeps only in-frame clones and is missing some. The sample carries roughly 59,000 clones, about four fifths recorded once. The sequencing input was peripheral blood. These TCRs come from a human donor in a cohort sampled during active COVID-19.

The CDR3 coding sequence is TGTGCCAGCAGCCCCACTCCCCGACTAGCCTACGCCGAGCAGTTCTTC. Amino acids: CASSPTPRLAYAEQFF. J is TRBJ2-1 and V is TRBV7-3; 7 nucleotides agree with TRBD2. Germline V gene lookup returns CDR1 SGHTA and CDR2 FQGTGA. V shed 5 bases, J shed 10 bases, and the junction held 17 bases outside the gene matches. The CDR3 extends over 16 amino acids.

The gene calls are TRBV2 and TRBJ1-5, with D perhaps TRBD1 (5 bases). Germline assignment: CDR1 SNHLY and CDR2 FYNNEI. The CDR3 contains 15 residues. V was pared by 5 bases and J by 4 bases, with 15 bases between. The CDR3 protein is CASSLSWGDNQPQHF. The CDR3 coding sequence is TGTGCCAGCAGTCTCAGCTGGGGGGATAATCAGCCCCAGCATTTT.

The V call is TRBV5-5, the J call TRBJ2-7; D may be TRBD1 (6 bases). Germline assignment: CDR1 SGHKS and CDR2 YYEKEE (reference sequence). The CDR3 totals 13 residues. The V and J ends lost 1 base and 2 bases respectively, with 7 bases between them. This CDR3 reads CASSLWGPYEQYF. The DNA of the CDR3 is TGTGCCAGCAGCTTGTGGGGGCCCTACGAGCAGTACTTC.

V and J are TRBV11-2 and TRBJ2-3, with TRBD1 matching 9 bases. V gave up 5 bases and J gave up 9 bases; unmatched junction bases: 12. The length of the CDR3 is 15 residues. Germline lookup yields CDR1 SGHAT and CDR2 FQNNGV. Here the CDR3 reads CASSVLGPGQGTQYF. CDR3 sequence (DNA): TGTGCCAGCAGCGTTTTAGGGCCCGGACAGGGGACGCAGTATTTT.

V gene TRBV12-3 or TRBV12-4 combines with J gene TRBJ1-6; D unresolved. V shed 3 bases and J shed 8 bases, with 8 bases lying between them. The CDR3 runs to 13 residues. CDR3 region: CASSFRQDSPLHF. CDR3 in DNA: TGTGCCAGCAGTTTCAGGCAGGATTCACCCCTCCACTTT.

In this sample, this clone turned up once. The V call is TRBV2, the J call TRBJ1-3, with a weak D call TRBD1 (6 bases). V was shortened by 5 bases and J by 4 bases, with 21 bases between the two germline ends. The V gene's germline CDR1 is SNHLY and CDR2 FYNNEI. This CDR3 has 17 residues. The CDR3, as DNA: TGTGCCAGCAGTTTGGCAGGGGCGTCGGCGCTAGGAAACACCATATATTTT. It encodes CASSLAGASALGNTIYF.

J is TRBJ2-3 and V is TRBV4-2; maybe TRBD2 (6 bases). Germline assignment: CDR1 LGHNA and CDR2 YNFKEQ. CDR3 length equals 15 residues. The V gene lost 3 bases and the J gene lost 3 bases, with 13 bases spanning the gap. The CDR3 nucleotides read TGTGCCAGCAGCCAGGCTACCGCGGGGACAGATACGCAGTATTTT. It encodes CASSQATAGTDTQYF.

This chain connects TRBV29-1 to TRBJ1-2; 10 nucleotides line up with TRBD1. Germline lookup yields CDR1 SQVTM and CDR2 ANQGSEA. The CDR3 totals 14 residues. The V gene end was trimmed by 2 bases and the J gene end by 8 bases; junction bases not matched to a gene: 8. The CDR3 loop reads CSVETTGTGDGYTF. In DNA, the CDR3 is TGCAGCGTTGAAACAACCGGGACAGGGGACGGCTACACCTTC.

The V and J genes are TRBV5-6 and TRBJ2-1, with 10 bases that match TRBD1. CDR3 size: 15 residues. Germline lookup yields CDR1 SGHDT and CDR2 YYEEEE. Trimming removed 2 bases from V and 3 bases from J; junction bases left unmatched: 2. The CDR3 reads CASSFRDRGYNEQFF. CDR3 DNA sequence: TGTGCCAGCAGCTTCCGGGACAGGGGCTACAATGAGCAGTTCTTC.

The genes are TRBV20-1 and TRBJ2-1, with 8 bases identical to TRBD1. This CDR3 region has 15 residues. Germline CDR1 and CDR2: DFQATT and SNEGSKA (reference sequence). The V gene end was trimmed by 7 bases and the J gene end by 6 bases; junction bases not matched to a gene: 14. The CDR3 spells CSVSSAGQGANEQFF. Written as DNA, the CDR3 is TGCAGTGTTAGTTCGGCGGGTCAGGGGGCCAATGAGCAGTTCTTC.

This clone was observed a few times. The V call is TRBV6-1, the J call TRBJ2-1; TRBD2 matches at 9 bases. Germline values: CDR1 MNHNS, CDR2 SASEGT. J was trimmed by 0 bases and V by 3 bases; bases with no gene match: 6. The CDR3 consists of 17 residues. DNA of the CDR3: TGTGCCAGCAGTGAGCGGGGGGGTCCAAGCTCCTACAATGAGCAGTTCTTC. This sequence encodes CASSERGGPSSYNEQFF.

The CDR3 here is CASSLRGPSNTGELFF. In nucleotides, the CDR3 is TGTGCCAGTAGTCTCAGGGGGCCTTCGAACACCGGGGAGCTGTTTTTT. The V gene is TRBV19, the J gene TRBJ2-2, with 8 positions matching TRBD1. V lost 5 bases, J lost 0 bases, and 5 bases stayed unmatched. The CDR3 has 16 residues. Germline V CDR1 and CDR2: LNHDA, SQIVND (reference sequence).

This clone was counted a single time. The chain couples TRBV23-1 to TRBJ2-7; TRBD2 matches at 7 bases. TRBV23-1 is classed as an ORF, of uncertain function. V gave up 0 bases and J gave up 2 bases; unmatched junction bases: 25. The CDR3 contains 22 residues. Written as DNA, the CDR3 is TGCGCCAGCAGTCAATCCGGGGGGATAGGCAAGGTTTTCTGGGATGTCCCCTACGAGCAGTACTTC. It translates to CASSQSGGIGKVFWDVPYEQYF.

The chain carries TRBV5-4 and TRBJ1-4, with D uncertain. Germline CDR1 and CDR2: SGHNT and YYREEE (reference sequence). V lost 4 bases and J lost 8, with 12 bases in between. This CDR3 region has 13 residues. The CDR3 DNA reads TGTGCCAGCAGCCCAATAGGAGGGGAAAAACTGTTTTTT. Amino acids: CASSPIGGEKLFF.

The genes are TRBV5-1 and TRBJ2-5, with D possibly matching TRBD2 (5 bases). This CDR3 is 14 amino acids long. From germline, CDR1 is SGHRS and CDR2 YFSETQ. Trimming cost V 0 bases and J 9 bases, with 15 bases left between them. CDR3 bases: TGCGCCAGCAGCTTGGCCTCGGGGAAGGAGGCCCAGTACTTC. It encodes CASSLASGKEAQYF.

This rearrangement joins TRBV12-5 to TRBJ1-5; TRBD1 matches 11 bases. Germline trimming cut 4 bases from V and 6 bases from J; bases unmatched to any gene: 2. This CDR3 has 14 amino acids. Per germline, CDR1 LGHNT and CDR2 FRNRAP. CDR3 loop: CASGWGTGGQPQHF. Written as DNA, the CDR3 is TGTGCTAGTGGTTGGGGGACAGGGGGTCAGCCCCAGCATTTT.

The sample holds one count of this clone. This chain's CDR3 is CASSDGTVGQPQHF. CDR3 DNA sequence: TGTGCCAGTAGTGACGGGACAGTGGGGCAGCCCCAGCATTTT. This sequence joins TRBV19 and TRBJ1-5, with 7 bases fitting TRBD1. The CDR3 contains 14 residues. V gave up 5 bases and J gave up 7 bases; unmatched junction bases: 8. Germline assignment: CDR1 LNHDA and CDR2 SQIVND (reference sequence).

The chain couples TRBV5-1 to TRBJ2-1, with 12 bases matching TRBD2. With V trimmed by 4 bases and J by 4 bases, 3 bases remained unmatched. Germline V gene data show CDR1 as SGHRS and CDR2 as YFSETQ. CDR3 size: 15 residues. The CDR3, as DNA: TGCGCCAGCAGCAGAGGGACTAGCGGGTACAATGAGCAGTTCTTC. It codes for CASSRGTSGYNEQFF. Looking up the rest from reference TRBV5-1 and TRBJ2-1 gives the full variable domain: KAGVTQTPRYLIKTRGQQVTLSCSPISGHRSVSWYQQTPGQGLQFLFEYFSETQRNKGNFPGRFSGRQFSNSRSEMNVSTLELGDSALYLCASSRGTSGYNEQFFGPGTRLTVL.

The chain joins TRBV4-2 to TRBJ2-5; TRBD2 might be the D (6 bases). The CDR3 sequence is 15 residues long. From germline, CDR1 is LGHNA and CDR2 YNFKEQ. V dropped 7 bases and J dropped 1 base, with 16 bases sitting between them. CDR3 coding DNA: TGTGCCAGCAAACGTATGGGACTCCCCCAAGAGACCCAGTACTTC. Its translation is CASKRMGLPQETQYF.

V gene TRBV5-6 combines with J gene TRBJ2-7, with D tentatively TRBD2 (5 bases). The CDR3 consists of 15 residues. Germline CDR1 and CDR2: SGHDT and YYEEEE. Trimming removed 2 bases at V and 2 bases at J, with 14 bases between. The CDR3 is CASSFVDLGAYEQYF. DNA of the CDR3: TGTGCCAGCAGCTTTGTAGACCTCGGGGCCTACGAGCAGTACTTC.

This chain uses TRBV9 with TRBJ2-1; 9 bases align to TRBD2. V gave up 0 bases and J gave up 7 bases; unmatched junction bases: 2. The germline V gene encodes CDR1 SGDLS and CDR2 YYNGEE. The CDR3 is made up of 14 amino acids. The CDR3 loop reads CASSVALAGNEQFF. Here the CDR3 DNA reads TGTGCCAGCAGCGTAGCCCTAGCGGGGAATGAGCAGTTCTTC.

The chain couples TRBV3-1 (or the pseudogene TRBV3-2) to TRBJ2-1; 8 nucleotides line up with TRBD2. The junction had 8 bases not matched to a gene; V was cut back by 3 bases and J by 4 bases. There are 16 residues in the CDR3. Germline CDR1 is LGHDT and CDR2 is YNNKEL (reference sequence). This CDR3 reads CASSQLLAVGYNEQFF. CDR3 in DNA: TGTGCCAGCAGCCAGCTACTAGCGGTCGGATACAATGAGCAGTTCTTC.

The chain employs TRBV19 and TRBJ1-6, with 7 bases fitting TRBD1. V lost 4 bases and J lost 7; bases outside the gene matches: 13. The length of the CDR3 is 17 residues. Germline V gene sequence: CDR1 LNHDA, CDR2 SQIVND (reference sequence). CDR3 protein: CASSTRTGFDSNSPLHF. For the CDR3, the DNA is TGTGCCAGTAGTACCCGGACAGGCTTTGACTCAAATTCACCCCTCCACTTT.

CDR3 coding DNA: TGTGCCAGCAGTGCTCGGGGGGTGCACGAGCAGTACTTC. Amino acid sequence: CASSARGVHEQYF. The chain has TRBV2 and TRBJ2-7, with TRBD2 matching over 7 bases. CDR1 and CDR2 from the germline V gene are SNHLY and FYNNEI. The CDR3 length is 13 residues. After removal of 4 bases from V and 5 bases from J, the junction contained 5 bases not matched to a gene. Complete variable domain (other parts from reference TRBV2 and TRBJ2-7): EPEVTQTPSHQVTQMGQEVILRCVPISNHLYFYWYRQILGQKVEFLVSFYNNEISEKSEIFDDQFSVERPDGSNFTLKIRSTKLEDSAMYFCASSARGVHEQYFGPGTRLTVT.

The chain recombines TRBV14 with TRBJ1-6; a weak D match, TRBD1 (5 bases). This CDR3 contains 15 residues. V lost 1 base and J lost 6, with 10 bases in between. Germline assignment: CDR1 SGHDN and CDR2 FVKESK. The CDR3 DNA reads as TGTGCCAGCAGCCAAGCGGGACTGGGTAATTCACCCCTCCACTTT. Translating it yields CASSQAGLGNSPLHF. Filled out from reference TRBV14 and TRBJ1-6, the complete variable domain reads EAGVTQFPSHSVIEKGQTVTLRCDPISGHDNLYWYRRVMGKEIKFLLHFVKESKQDESGMPNNRFLAERTGGTYSTLKVQPAELEDSGVYFCASSQAGLGNSPLHFGNGTRLTVT.

The chain couples TRBV11-2 to TRBJ2-5; 8 bases agree with TRBD1. Germline CDR1 reads SGHAT; CDR2 reads FQNNGV. Trimming took 5 bases from V and 7 from J; bases not matched to a gene: 9. CDR3 length: 14 residues. This CDR3 is CASSAGQGQGTQYF. CDR3 coding DNA: TGTGCCAGCAGCGCCGGACAGGGCCAGGGGACCCAGTACTTC.

J is TRBJ2-1 and V is TRBV19, with TRBD2 identical over 12 bases. The germline CDR1 and CDR2 sequences are LNHDA and SQIVND (reference sequence). CDR3 length: 15 residues. With V trimmed by 1 base and J by 6 bases, 1 base remained unmatched. CDR3 coding DNA: TGTGCCAGTAGTATAGGGACTAGCGGGACCAATGAGCAGTTCTTC. Translation gives CASSIGTSGTNEQFF.